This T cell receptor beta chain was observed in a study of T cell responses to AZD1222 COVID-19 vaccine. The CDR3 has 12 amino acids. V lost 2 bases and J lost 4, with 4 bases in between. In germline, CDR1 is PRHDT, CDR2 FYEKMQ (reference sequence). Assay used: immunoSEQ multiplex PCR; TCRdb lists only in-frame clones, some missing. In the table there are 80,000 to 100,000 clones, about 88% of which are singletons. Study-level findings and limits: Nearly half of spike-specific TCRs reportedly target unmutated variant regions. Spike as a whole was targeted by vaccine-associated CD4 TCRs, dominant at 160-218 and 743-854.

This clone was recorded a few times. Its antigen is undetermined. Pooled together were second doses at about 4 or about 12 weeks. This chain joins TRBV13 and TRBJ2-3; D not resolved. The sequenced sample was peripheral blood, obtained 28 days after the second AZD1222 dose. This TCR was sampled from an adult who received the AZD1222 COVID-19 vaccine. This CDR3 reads CASSLFSDTQYF. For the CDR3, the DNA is TGTGCCAGCAGCTTATTTTCAGATACGCAGTATTTT.